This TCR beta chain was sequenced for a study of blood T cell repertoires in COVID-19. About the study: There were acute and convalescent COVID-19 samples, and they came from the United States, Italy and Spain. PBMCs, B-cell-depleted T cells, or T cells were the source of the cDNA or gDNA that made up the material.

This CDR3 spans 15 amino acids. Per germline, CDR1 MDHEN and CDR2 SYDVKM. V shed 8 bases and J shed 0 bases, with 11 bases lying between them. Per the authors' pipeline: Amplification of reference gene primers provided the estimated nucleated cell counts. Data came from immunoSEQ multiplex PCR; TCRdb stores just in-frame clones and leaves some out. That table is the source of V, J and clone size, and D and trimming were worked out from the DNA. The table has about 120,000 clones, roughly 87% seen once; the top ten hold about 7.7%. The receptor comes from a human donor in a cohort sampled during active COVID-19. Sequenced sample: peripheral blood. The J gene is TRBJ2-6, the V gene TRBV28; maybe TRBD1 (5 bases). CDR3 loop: CASWQGSSGANVLTF. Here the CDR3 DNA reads TGTGCCAGCTGGCAGGGTTCCTCTGGGGCCAACGTCCTGACTTTC.